This T cell receptor beta chain was retrieved from a study of shared clonotypes between healthy human individuals. About the study: Used for every donor were three CD4 naive, three CD4 memory, two CD8 naive and one CD8 memory plate.

Original processing notes: ImmunoSEQ junction-only sequences lacked quality scores, so their filtering differed. Produced via immunoSEQ multiplex PCR; TCRdb's table is partial and in-frame only. The DNA gave D and trimming, while V, J and clone size come from that table. There are around 2,100,000 clones in the sample; around 96% occur only once, and under 1.5% lies in the top ten. This CDR3 is 17 amino acids long. CDR1 is SEHNR and CDR2 is FQNEAQ in the germline V gene (reference sequence). The trim removed 0 bases at V and 4 bases at J, leaving 10 bases unmatched. Naive-designated CD8 cells lacked CD45RO, were positively enriched for CCR7, and omitted terminally differentiated effector memory CD45RA+ cells.

This TCR was recovered from a man aged 18 to 29 in good health. This chain uses TRBV7-9 with TRBJ2-7; 9 bases agree with TRBD2. Sequencing used naive CD8+ T cells sorted from blood. The DNA of the CDR3 is TGTGCCAGCAGCTTAGCTAGTTGGACTAGCGAGTCTTACGAGCAGTACTTC. It specifies CASSLASWTSESYEQYF.